This T cell receptor beta chain was documented in a study of blood T cell repertoires in COVID-19. Study in general: Sites across the United States, Italy and Spain contributed samples from acute and convalescent COVID-19. Nucleic acid was either cDNA or gDNA, and it came from T cells, B-cell-depleted T cells, or PBMCs.

Source study methods: Reference gene primer amplification yielded estimated nucleated cell counts. Profiled with immunoSEQ multiplex PCR; TCRdb holds only in-frame clones, not every one. V and J calls and clone size come straight from that table; D and trimming were deduced from the DNA. The profile covers roughly 31,000 clones, with 86% appearing a single time and 24% taken by the ten largest. The CDR3 runs 14 residues. CDR1 and CDR2 from the germline V gene are MNHEY and SVGAGI. With 5 bases removed from V and 4 bases from J, the gap between germline ends came to 14 bases. This rearrangement joins TRBV6-5 to TRBJ1-2; tentatively, D is TRBD1 (5 bases). Sequenced sample: peripheral blood. This TCR was sampled from a human donor with active COVID-19. The donor label of this sample is uncertain. The CDR3 region is CASSRTDSIYGYTF. The CDR3 DNA sequence: TGTGCCAGCAGTCGTACCGACAGCATCTATGGCTACACCTTC.